The 13 T cell receptor beta chains presented below share a single source sample, sequenced in a study of blood T cells in healthy people across ages. For the second PCR, which ran for roughly 6 to 12 cycles, a sample-barcoded 5' primer and a J-beta primer mix were used. TCRdb used MiXCR to reprocess the 5' RACE reads, holding one entry per CDR3 protein. The sample lists about 1,400,000 distinct CDR3 sequences; roughly 45% were seen once. The sequencing input was blood. These TCRs come from a woman under 30 in good health.

The chain is built from TRBV11-2 and TRBJ2-3, with D perhaps TRBD2 (6 bases). CDR3 size: 15 residues. CDR1 is SGHAT and CDR2 is FQNNGV in the germline V gene. V was clipped by 1 base and J by 6 bases, with 14 bases between them. In DNA, the CDR3 is TGTGCCAGCAGCTTAGCAATGGCGGGGAGGGATACGCAGTATTTT. This sequence encodes CASSLAMAGRDTQYF.

This clonotype was detected only a few times. This rearrangement joins TRBV5-1 to TRBJ2-1, with 9 bases lining up with TRBD1. The CDR3 loop spans 15 amino acids. The germline V gene encodes CDR1 SGHRS and CDR2 YFSETQ. Trimming took 4 bases from V and 3 from J; bases not matched to a gene: 5. The CDR3 here is CASSPGQGNYNEQFF. Written as DNA, the CDR3 is TGCGCCAGCAGCCCGGGACAGGGAAACTACAATGAGCAGTTCTTC.

This clonotype turned up a few times. The J gene is TRBJ2-3, the V gene TRBV21-1; the table's D call, TRBD1, has no DNA check behind it. TRBV21-1 is listed as a pseudogene. The CDR3 has 18 amino acids. DNA for the CDR3: TGTGCCAGCAGCAAAGCGCAGGGGGCGGAACTTAGCACAGATACGCAGTATTTT. It yields the protein CASSKAQGAELSTDTQYF.

This sequence joins TRBV28 and TRBJ1-1, with D unclear. The length of the CDR3 is 14 residues. Between the trimmed V and J ends, which lost 6 bases and 0 bases, there was a span of 11 bases. Germline-derived CDR1 and CDR2 are MDHEN and SYDVKM. CDR3 sequence (DNA): TGTGCCAGCAGGATCGGCGGATTGAACACTGAAGCTTTCTTT. Amino acids: CASRIGGLNTEAFF.

V usage is TRBV7-6 and J usage is TRBJ2-5, with 7 bases aligning to TRBD1. Unmatched junction bases numbered 7, after V lost 5 bases and J lost 1 base. CDR1 and CDR2 (germline): SGHVS, FNYEAQ. There are 15 residues in the CDR3. The CDR3 region has the DNA TGTGCCAGCAGCATGACAGGGCTAATCCAAGAGACCCAGTACTTC. It specifies CASSMTGLIQETQYF.

J is TRBJ2-4 and V is TRBV6-6; TRBD2 matches 10 bases. The CDR3 has 14 amino acids. Per the germline V gene, CDR1 is MNHNY and CDR2 is SVGAGI (reference sequence). With 7 bases clipped from V and 13 bases from J, the junction kept 13 bases outside the gene matches. Written as DNA, the CDR3 is TGTGCCAGCACCCAGGGACTAGCGTTAGGGGAGCAGTACTTC. Amino acids: CASTQGLALGEQYF.

The chain employs TRBV7-2 and TRBJ2-1, with 9 nucleotides matching TRBD2. Trimming at V came to 2 bases and at J to 0 bases, leaving 5 bases not matched to a gene. From germline, CDR1 is SGHTA and CDR2 FQGNSA. There are 17 residues in the CDR3. This chain's CDR3 is CASSLMAGGSSYNEQFF. CDR3 bases: TGTGCCAGCAGCTTAATGGCGGGAGGGAGCTCCTACAATGAGCAGTTCTTC.

The table lists this clonotype with a few counts. The J gene is TRBJ1-1, the V gene TRBV9; a possible D gene is TRBD1 (6 bases). Trimming left V 0 bases short and J 10 bases short, with 16 bases between. Germline V gene data show CDR1 as SGDLS and CDR2 as YYNGEE. The CDR3 loop spans 14 amino acids. The CDR3 protein is CASSVEALGGPAFF. The CDR3 DNA follows: TGTGCCAGCAGCGTAGAGGCTTTGGGGGGCCCAGCTTTCTTT.

The chain has TRBV6-1 and TRBJ2-7; D is possibly TRBD2 (6 bases). Trimming removed 8 bases from V and 3 bases from J, with 14 bases in between. CDR1 MNHNS and CDR2 SASEGT come from the germline V gene. This CDR3 contains 13 residues. Written as DNA, the CDR3 is TGTGCCAGCGCTCCTGGGGGGAGCTACGAGCAGTACTTC. Its translation: CASAPGGSYEQYF.

This chain joins TRBV27 and TRBJ2-5; TRBD2 aligns across 9 bases. The trim removed 4 bases at V and 1 base at J, leaving 7 bases unmatched. Per the germline V gene, CDR1 is MNHEY and CDR2 is SMNVEV (reference sequence). The CDR3 loop spans 16 amino acids. The CDR3 coding sequence is TGTGCCAGCAGTTCATGGGGCGGGGGGGTCCAAGAGACCCAGTACTTC. Translated: CASSSWGGGVQETQYF.

This clonotype came up many times. The rearrangement links TRBV12-3 or TRBV12-4 to TRBJ2-5, with D possibly matching TRBD2 (6 bases). V was pared by 5 bases and J by 2 bases, with 12 bases between. The CDR3 loop spans 14 amino acids. The CDR3 DNA sequence: TGTGCCAGCAGTCTCGGACTACATCAAGAGACCCAGTACTTC. Its protein is CASSLGLHQETQYF.

Of note for this clonotype: A read error may produce the germline difference seen at one junction end. The chain uses TRBV6-4 and TRBJ1-6; 10 bases are shared with TRBD1. Germline V gives CDR1 MRHNA, CDR2 SNTAGT. The CDR3 consists of 17 residues. The CDR3 DNA is TGTGCCGGACGACAGGGGGCTCTGAGCTCCTATAATTCACCCCCCCACTTT. Translated: CAGRQGALSSYNSPPHF.

This chain joins TRBV27 and TRBJ2-7, with 11 positions matching TRBD1. Trimming took 1 base from V and 5 from J; bases not matched to a gene: 7. CDR1 is MNHEY, CDR2 SMNVEV, per germline (reference sequence). The CDR3 consists of 16 residues. The CDR3 loop is CASSLLVGQGAHEQYF. The CDR3 DNA follows: TGTGCCAGCAGTTTATTAGTCGGACAGGGGGCCCACGAGCAGTACTTC.